This record looks at one T cell receptor (beta chain) sequence and its context. Its binding antigen is unknown. A clone one base away is much larger, so this may be a read error. Including the terminal cysteine and phenylalanine, the CDR3 comprises 12 residues. The sequence is cut down to CDR3 DNA, 36 bases in frame from base 1. The germline ends are 10 bases apart after V is trimmed by 3 bases and J by 8 bases. TCR beta CDR3 regions were amplified from RNA transcripts. A first-round RT-PCR of the TCR CDR3 used the HTBI primer set with the Qiagen OneStep RT-PCR kit. Libraries were constructed in a second round of multiplex PCR, after which size selection and purification were performed. Paired-end sequencing of the libraries was performed with 100 bp reads on an Illumina HiSeq2000. The source study handled its data this way. SOAPnuke was used to process the raw data, throwing out any read that contained adapters or uncalled bases, had a mean Phred below 15, or lacked an exact constant-primer or identifier match. COPE v1.2.5 was used to merge the high-quality paired reads, and each unique nucleotide sequence was defined as a clonotype. MiTCR v1.1 was used to align clonotypes to the IMGT TRBV, TRBD and TRBJ reference segments. The analysis was restricted to V-J combinations with a frequency above 0.0001, which together covered 99% to 99.2% of the repertoires. A TCS score was defined as the ratio of F50 (clonal expansion) to E x V (chaos), with BLOSUM62-based TCRdist applied between CDR3 peptides within each V-J. Welch's t-statistics and random forest reduced roughly 540 V-J features to 13, which were used in a naive Bayes classifier (R e1071). The Morisita-Horn index was used to measure how similar the thyroid and blood repertoires were. TCRdb reanalyzed the raw reads on its own, using fastp at Q25 for trimming and MiXCR for clone calling, and kept in-frame beta chains. Entries are consolidated by CDR3 protein sequence, retaining the most common genes and DNA. TCRdb, rather than the study authors, made the V and J calls. This sample gives hundreds of thousands of distinct CDR3 sequences in total; roughly a third of them show up just once. Together, the top ten hold around 31% of the sample.

These data are taken from a study of T cells in Graves' hyperthyroidism and ophthalmopathy (dated by TCRdb to about 2019). General notes on the study: Peripheral blood samples were taken at initial diagnosis, before any treatment was given. TCR V-J signatures able to tell the groups apart were searched for in a discovery cohort of more than 90 patients, of whom about 40 had Graves' ophthalmopathy and around 57 had stable Graves' hyperthyroidism. Whether ophthalmopathy could be predicted prospectively was tested in an independent validation cohort made up of approximately 19 hyperthyroidism patients plus 17 patients who later progressed to ophthalmopathy. The 90 to 100 discovery patients were randomly divided into training and test sets at a 7:3 ratio. In more than 5 Graves' hyperthyroidism patients, the study also compared T-cell repertoires from thyroid tissue with T-cell repertoires from blood. Following sampling, methimazole starting at 30 mg daily was given to hyperthyroidism patients, and high-dose intravenous methylprednisolone was given to ophthalmopathy patients. The paper describes TCR Vbeta CDR3 sequencing of 140 or so peripheral blood samples, made up of around 41 ophthalmopathy patients, 70 to 75 hyperthyroidism patients and about 17 progressor patients.

Graves' hyperthyroidism was defined as stable when no progression to ophthalmopathy occurred over 18 months of follow-up. Hyperthyroidism patients were aged 18 to 65 years and newly diagnosed, with disease duration of less than 2 months. The study excluded patients with uncontrolled infections, other autoimmune diseases, pregnancy or lactation. Clinical symptoms, serum thyroxine and TRAb, thyroid ultrasound, and orbital computed tomography formed the basis for the diagnoses. Ficoll-Paque density gradient centrifugation was used to isolate PBMCs from approximately 11 ml of fresh peripheral blood. Total RNA was extracted with Trizol reagent, and quality was checked on an Agilent 2100 Bioanalyzer. Summary of the overall study and its limitations: Sample size was not statistically predetermined, and investigators were not blinded to group allocation. Most expanded thyroid clonotypes (frequency above 0.001) were also detected in blood, a finding suggesting that blood repertoires may reflect thyroid immune responses. In cross-validation, a model built on a 13 V-J signature told ophthalmopathy apart from stable hyperthyroidism with approximately 90% sensitivity and 81% to 82% specificity, and in testing the same model reached 80%/75%. In validation, the model predicted progression to ophthalmopathy a median of about 6.8 months before onset, with approximately 71% sensitivity and roughly 77% specificity.

The chain links TRBV12-3 or TRBV12-4 with TRBJ1-1, with TRBD1 perhaps the D gene, on 5 matching bases. Sequencing was done on a sample of blood. The TCR originated in a woman between 40 and 55 years old with Graves' hyperthyroidism. The CDR3 reads as follows: CASSFWDPEAFF. DNA sequence: TGTGCCAGCAGTTTTTGGGACCCCGAAGCTTTCTTT.